This T cell receptor (beta chain) was recovered during a study of blood T cells in healthy people across ages. About the research overall: In model experiments, template switching was able to capture about one barcoded beta molecule for every two T cells that were present.

Details on this clonotype: Its cognate antigen is unknown.

Germline trimming cut 3 bases from V and 0 bases from J; bases unmatched to any gene: 5. There are 16 residues in the CDR3. Looked up from germline, CDR1 is ENHRY and CDR2 is SYGVKD. Study-wide points: Long-lived and aged donors differed, with more naive CD4+ cells and higher diversity in the long-lived. Possibly, changes in expanded clonotypes were confounded because donor CMV status was unknown.

The use of a sample-barcoded 5' primer and a J-beta primer mix characterized a second PCR of about 7 to 12 cycles. A template-switch adaptor with 12 random nucleotides tagged each cDNA molecule. MiXCR, run by TCRdb on the 5' RACE reads, gives a single entry per CDR3 protein. The sample comprises some 1.6 million distinct CDR3 sequences, roughly 32% of which are singletons, and approximately 10% rests with the top ten. Specimen: blood. The sequence was collected from a woman younger than 45 in good health. The chain couples TRBV10-3 to TRBJ2-4, with TRBD1 matching 7 bases. The CDR3 DNA reads TGTGCCATCAGTGAAGGGGACAGACTAGCCAAAAACATTCAGTACTTC. Its translation: CAISEGDRLAKNIQYF.